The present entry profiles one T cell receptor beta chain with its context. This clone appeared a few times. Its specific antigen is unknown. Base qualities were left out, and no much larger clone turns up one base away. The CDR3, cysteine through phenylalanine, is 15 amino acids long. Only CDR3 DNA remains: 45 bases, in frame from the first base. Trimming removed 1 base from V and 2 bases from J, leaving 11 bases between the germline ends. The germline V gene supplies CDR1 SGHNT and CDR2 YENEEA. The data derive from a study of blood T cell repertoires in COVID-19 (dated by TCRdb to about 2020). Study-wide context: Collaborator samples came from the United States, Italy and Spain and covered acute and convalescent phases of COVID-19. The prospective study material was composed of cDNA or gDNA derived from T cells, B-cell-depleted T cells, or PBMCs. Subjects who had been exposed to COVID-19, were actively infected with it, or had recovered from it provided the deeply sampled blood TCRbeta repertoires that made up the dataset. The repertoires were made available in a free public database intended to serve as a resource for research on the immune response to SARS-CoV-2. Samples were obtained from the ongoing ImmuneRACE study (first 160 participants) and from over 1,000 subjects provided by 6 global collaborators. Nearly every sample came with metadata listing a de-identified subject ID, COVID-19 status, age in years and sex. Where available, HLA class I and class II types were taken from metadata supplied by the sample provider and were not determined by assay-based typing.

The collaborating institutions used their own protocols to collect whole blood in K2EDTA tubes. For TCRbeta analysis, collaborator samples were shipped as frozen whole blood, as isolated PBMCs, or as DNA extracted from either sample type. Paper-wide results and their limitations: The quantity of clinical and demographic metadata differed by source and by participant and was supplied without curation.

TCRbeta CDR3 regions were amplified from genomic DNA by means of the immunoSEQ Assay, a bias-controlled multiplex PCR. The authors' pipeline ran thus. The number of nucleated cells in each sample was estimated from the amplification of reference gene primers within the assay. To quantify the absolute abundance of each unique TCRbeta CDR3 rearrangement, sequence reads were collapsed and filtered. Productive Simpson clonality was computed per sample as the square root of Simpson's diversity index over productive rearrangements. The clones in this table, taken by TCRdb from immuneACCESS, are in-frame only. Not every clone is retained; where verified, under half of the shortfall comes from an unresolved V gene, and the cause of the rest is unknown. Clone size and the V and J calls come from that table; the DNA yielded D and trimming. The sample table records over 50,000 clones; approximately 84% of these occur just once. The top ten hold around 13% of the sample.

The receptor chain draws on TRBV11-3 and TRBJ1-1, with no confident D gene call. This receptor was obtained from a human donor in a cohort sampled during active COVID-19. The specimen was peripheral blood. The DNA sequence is TGTGCCAGCAGCTTAGTTCTTATGGCTAACACTGAAGCTTTCTTT. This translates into CASSLVLMANTEAFF.